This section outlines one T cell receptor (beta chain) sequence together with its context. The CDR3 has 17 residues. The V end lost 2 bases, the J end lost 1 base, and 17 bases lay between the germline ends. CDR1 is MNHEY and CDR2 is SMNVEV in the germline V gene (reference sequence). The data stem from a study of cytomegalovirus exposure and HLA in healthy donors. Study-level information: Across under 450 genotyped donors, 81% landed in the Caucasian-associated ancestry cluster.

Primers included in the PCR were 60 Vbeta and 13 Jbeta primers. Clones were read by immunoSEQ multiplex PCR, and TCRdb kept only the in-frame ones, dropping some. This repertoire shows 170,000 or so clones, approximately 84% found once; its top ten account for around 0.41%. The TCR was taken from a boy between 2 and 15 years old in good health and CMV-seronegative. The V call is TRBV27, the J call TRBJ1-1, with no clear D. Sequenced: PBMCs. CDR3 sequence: CASSLTASEEGNTEAFF. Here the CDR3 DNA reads TGTGCCAGCAGTTTAACCGCCTCGGAGGAGGGGAACACTGAAGCTTTCTTT.